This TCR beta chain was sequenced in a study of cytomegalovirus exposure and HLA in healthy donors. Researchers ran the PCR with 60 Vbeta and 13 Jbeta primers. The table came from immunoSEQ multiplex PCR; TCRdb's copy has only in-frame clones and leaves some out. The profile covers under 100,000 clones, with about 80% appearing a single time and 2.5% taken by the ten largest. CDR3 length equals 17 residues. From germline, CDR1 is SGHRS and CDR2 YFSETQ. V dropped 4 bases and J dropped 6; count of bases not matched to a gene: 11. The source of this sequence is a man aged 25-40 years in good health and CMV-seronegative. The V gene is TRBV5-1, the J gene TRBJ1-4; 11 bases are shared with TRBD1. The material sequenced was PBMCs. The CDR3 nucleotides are TGCGCCAGCAGCCAGGGACAGGGGGTAGTCTTTCATGAAAAACTGTTTTTT. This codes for CASSQGQGVVFHEKLFF.